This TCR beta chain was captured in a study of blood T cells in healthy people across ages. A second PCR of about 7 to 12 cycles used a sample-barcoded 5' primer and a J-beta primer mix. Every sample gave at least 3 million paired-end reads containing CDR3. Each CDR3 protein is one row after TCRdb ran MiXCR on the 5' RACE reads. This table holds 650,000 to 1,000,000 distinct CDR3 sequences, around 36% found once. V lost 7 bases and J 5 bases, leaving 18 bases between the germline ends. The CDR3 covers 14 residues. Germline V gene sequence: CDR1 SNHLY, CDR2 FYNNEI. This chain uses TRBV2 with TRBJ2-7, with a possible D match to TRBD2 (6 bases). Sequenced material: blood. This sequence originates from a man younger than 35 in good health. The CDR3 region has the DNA TGTGCCAGCATGCGGGACTTCCAGCCCCACGAGCAGTACTTC. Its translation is CASMRDFQPHEQYF.